The sequence of this TCR beta chain was determined in a study of T cell repertoires in cytomegalovirus infection. The wider study: Public TCR beta signatures marked donors with CMV infection and the matching HLA. Broader study findings: Carriers of CMV and the relevant HLA type were discriminated by public TCR beta frequency.

Turning to this clonotype: No antigen is known for it.

The CDR3 runs 13 residues. Germline V gene lookup returns CDR1 SGHTA and CDR2 FQGNSA. Trimming removed 1 base from V and 6 bases from J, with 7 bases in between. TCRdb redid the calling of the reads with MiXCR, one entry per CDR3 protein. The sample contains about 180,000 distinct CDR3 sequences, approximately 18% of which appear only once. Sequenced input: CD8+ T cells from PBMCs. This chain connects TRBV7-2 to TRBJ1-5; D unclear. The origin of this receptor is a human donor in good health (CMV status not recorded). Some clones in this sample may be carry-over from other donors' samples. CDR3: CASSLGLFQPQHF. The CDR3, as DNA: TGTGCCAGCAGCTTAGGGCTATTTCAGCCCCAGCATTTT.